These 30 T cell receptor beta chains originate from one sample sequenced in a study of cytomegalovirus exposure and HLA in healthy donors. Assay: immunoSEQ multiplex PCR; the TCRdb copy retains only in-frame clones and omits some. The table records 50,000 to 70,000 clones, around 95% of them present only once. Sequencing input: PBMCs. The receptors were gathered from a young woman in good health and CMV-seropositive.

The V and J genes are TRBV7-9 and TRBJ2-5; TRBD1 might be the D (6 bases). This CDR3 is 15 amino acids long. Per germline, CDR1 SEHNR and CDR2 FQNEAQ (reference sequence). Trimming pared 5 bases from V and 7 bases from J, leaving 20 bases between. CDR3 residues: CASSVKDRPGVTQYF. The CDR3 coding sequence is TGTGCCAGCAGCGTAAAAGACAGGCCCGGCGTGACCCAGTACTTC. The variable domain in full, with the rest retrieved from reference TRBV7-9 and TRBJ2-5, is DTGVSQNPRHKITKRGQNVTFRCDPISEHNRLYWYRQTLGQGPEFLTYFQNEAQLEKSRLLSDRFSAERPKGSFSTLEIQRTEQGDSAMYLCASSVKDRPGVTQYFGPGTRLLVL.

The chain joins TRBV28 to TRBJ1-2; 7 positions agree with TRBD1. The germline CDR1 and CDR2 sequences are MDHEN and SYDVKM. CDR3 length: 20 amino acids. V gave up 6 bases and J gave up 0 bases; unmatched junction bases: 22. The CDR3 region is CASSFGDTGVFFQANYGYTF. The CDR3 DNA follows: TGTGCCAGCAGCTTCGGGGATACAGGGGTTTTCTTTCAAGCTAACTATGGCTACACCTTC.

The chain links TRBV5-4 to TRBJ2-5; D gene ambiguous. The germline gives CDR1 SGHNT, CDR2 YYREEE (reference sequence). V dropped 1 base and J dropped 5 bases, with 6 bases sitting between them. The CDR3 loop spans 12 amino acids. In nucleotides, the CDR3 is TGTGCCAGCAGCTTGACGGGTGAGACCCAGTACTTC. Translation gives CASSLTGETQYF.

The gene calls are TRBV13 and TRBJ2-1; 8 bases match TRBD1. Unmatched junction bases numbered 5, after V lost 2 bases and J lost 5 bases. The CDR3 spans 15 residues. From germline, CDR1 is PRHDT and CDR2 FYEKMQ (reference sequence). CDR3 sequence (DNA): TGTGCCAGCAGCTTACAGGGGGCACCTCACAATGAGCAGTTCTTC. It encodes CASSLQGAPHNEQFF.

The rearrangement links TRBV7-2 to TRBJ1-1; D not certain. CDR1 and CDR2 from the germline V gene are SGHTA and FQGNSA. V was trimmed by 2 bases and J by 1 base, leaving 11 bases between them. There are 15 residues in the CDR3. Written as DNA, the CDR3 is TGTGCCAGCAGCTTATATGGCAGATGGAACACTGAAGCTTTCTTT. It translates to CASSLYGRWNTEAFF.

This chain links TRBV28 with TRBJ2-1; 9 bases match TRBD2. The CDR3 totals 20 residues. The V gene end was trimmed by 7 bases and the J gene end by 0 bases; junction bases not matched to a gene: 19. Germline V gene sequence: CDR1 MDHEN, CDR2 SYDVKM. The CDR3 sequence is CASTYSTSGGGGFSYNEQFF. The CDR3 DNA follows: TGTGCCAGCACCTACTCGACTAGCGGAGGGGGGGGCTTCTCCTACAATGAGCAGTTCTTC. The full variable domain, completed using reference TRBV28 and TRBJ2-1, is DVKVTQSSRYLVKRTGEKVFLECVQDMDHENMFWYRQDPGLGLRLIYFSYDVKMKEKGDIPEGYSVSREKKERFSLILESASTNQTSMYLCASTYSTSGGGGFSYNEQFFGPGTRLTVL.

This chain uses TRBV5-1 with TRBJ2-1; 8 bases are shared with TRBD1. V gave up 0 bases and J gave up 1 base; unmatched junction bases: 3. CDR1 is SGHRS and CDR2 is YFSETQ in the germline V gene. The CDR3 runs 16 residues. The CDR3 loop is CASSLGTGYSYNEQFF. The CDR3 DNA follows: TGCGCCAGCAGCTTGGGGACAGGGTATTCCTACAATGAGCAGTTCTTC.

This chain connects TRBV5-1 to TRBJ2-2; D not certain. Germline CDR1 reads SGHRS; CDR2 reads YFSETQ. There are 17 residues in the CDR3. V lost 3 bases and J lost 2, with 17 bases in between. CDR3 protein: CASSWARDLYNTGELFF. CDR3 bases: TGCGCCAGCAGCTGGGCCCGTGACCTATACAACACCGGGGAGCTGTTTTTT. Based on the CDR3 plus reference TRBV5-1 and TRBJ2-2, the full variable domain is KAGVTQTPRYLIKTRGQQVTLSCSPISGHRSVSWYQQTPGQGLQFLFEYFSETQRNKGNFPGRFSGRQFSNSRSEMNVSTLELGDSALYLCASSWARDLYNTGELFFGEGSRLTVL.

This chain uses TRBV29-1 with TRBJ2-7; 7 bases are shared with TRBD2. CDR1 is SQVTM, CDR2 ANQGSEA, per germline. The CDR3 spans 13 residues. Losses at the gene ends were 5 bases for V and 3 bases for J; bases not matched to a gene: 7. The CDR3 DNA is TGCAGCGTTTCGTCTAGCGGCAACTACGAGCAGTACTTC. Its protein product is CSVSSSGNYEQYF.

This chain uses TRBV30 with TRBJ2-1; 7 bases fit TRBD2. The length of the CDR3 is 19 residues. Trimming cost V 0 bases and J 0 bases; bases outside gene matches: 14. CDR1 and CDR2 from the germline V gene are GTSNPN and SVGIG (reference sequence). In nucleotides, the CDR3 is TGTGCCTGGAGTGTACCGGAAGCGGGGATAACTTTCTCCTACAATGAGCAGTTCTTC. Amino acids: CAWSVPEAGITFSYNEQFF.

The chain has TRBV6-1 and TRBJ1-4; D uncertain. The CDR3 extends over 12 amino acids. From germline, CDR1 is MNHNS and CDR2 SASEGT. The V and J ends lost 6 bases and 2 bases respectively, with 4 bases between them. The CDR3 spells CASRQTNEKLFF. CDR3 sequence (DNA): TGTGCCAGCAGACAGACTAATGAAAAACTGTTTTTT.

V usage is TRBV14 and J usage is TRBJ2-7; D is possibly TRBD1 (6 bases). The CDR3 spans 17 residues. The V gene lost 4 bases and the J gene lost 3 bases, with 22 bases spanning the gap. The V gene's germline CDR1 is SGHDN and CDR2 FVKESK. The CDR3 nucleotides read TGTGCCAGCAGCCGCGGGTCCAGGGGATGGGGTCTCTACGAGCAGTACTTC. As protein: CASSRGSRGWGLYEQYF.

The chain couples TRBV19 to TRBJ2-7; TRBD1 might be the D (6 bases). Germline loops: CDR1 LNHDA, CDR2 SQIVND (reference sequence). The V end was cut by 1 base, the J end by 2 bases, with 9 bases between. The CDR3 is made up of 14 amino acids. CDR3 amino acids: CASSIGQGTYEQYF. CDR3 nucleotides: TGTGCCAGTAGTATAGGTCAGGGGACCTACGAGCAGTACTTC.

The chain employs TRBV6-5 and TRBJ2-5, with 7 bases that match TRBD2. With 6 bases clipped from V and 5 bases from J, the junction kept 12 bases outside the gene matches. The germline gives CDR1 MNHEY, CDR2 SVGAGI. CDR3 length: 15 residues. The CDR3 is CASSHGLGGRETQYF. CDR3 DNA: TGTGCCAGCAGCCACGGCCTGGGGGGGAGGGAGACCCAGTACTTC.

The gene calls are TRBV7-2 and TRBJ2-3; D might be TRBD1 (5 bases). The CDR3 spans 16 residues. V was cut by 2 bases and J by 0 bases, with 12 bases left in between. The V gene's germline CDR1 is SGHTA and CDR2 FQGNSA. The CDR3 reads CASSLQGDSSTDTQYF. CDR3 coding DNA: TGTGCCAGCAGCTTACAGGGTGACTCTAGCACAGATACGCAGTATTTT.

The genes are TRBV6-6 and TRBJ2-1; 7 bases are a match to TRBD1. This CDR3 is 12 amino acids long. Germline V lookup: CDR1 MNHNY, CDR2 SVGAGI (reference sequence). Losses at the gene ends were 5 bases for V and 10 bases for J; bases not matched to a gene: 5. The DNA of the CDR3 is TGTGCCAGCAGTACCGACAGGGTGGAGCAGTTCTTC. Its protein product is CASSTDRVEQFF.

DNA for the CDR3: TGTGCCAGCAGTTGGGGAACAGGGGGCTATGGCTACACCTTC. It encodes CASSWGTGGYGYTF. The chain recombines TRBV6-5 with TRBJ1-2; 8 nucleotides agree with TRBD1. Germline-derived CDR1 and CDR2 are MNHEY and SVGAGI. The CDR3 contains 14 residues. After removal of 4 bases from V and 4 bases from J, the junction contained 5 bases not matched to a gene.

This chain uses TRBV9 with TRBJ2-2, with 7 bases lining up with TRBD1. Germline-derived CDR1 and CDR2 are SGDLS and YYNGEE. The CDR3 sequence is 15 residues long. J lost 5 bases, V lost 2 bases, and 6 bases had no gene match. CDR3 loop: CASSVGNRGTGELFF. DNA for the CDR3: TGTGCCAGCAGCGTGGGTAACAGGGGAACCGGGGAGCTGTTTTTT.

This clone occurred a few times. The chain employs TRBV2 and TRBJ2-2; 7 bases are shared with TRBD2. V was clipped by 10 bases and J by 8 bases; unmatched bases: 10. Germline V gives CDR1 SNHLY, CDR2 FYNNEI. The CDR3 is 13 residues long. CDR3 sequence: CATGGISRGELFF. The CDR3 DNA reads TGTGCCACCGGGGGGATCAGTCGTGGGGAGCTGTTTTTT. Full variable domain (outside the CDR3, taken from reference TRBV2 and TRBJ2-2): EPEVTQTPSHQVTQMGQEVILRCVPISNHLYFYWYRQILGQKVEFLVSFYNNEISEKSEIFDDQFSVERPDGSNFTLKIRSTKLEDSAMYFCATGGISRGELFFGEGSRLTVL.

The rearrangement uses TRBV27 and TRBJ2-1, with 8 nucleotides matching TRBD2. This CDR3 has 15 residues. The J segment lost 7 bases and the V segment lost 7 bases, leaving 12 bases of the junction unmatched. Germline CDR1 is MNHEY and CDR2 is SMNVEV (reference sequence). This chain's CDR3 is CASKVLREGRNEQFF. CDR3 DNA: TGTGCCAGCAAAGTATTACGGGAGGGCCGTAATGAGCAGTTCTTC.

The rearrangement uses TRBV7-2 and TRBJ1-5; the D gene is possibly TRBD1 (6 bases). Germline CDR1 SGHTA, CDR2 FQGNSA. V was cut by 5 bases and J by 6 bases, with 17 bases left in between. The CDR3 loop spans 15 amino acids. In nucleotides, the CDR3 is TGTGCCAGCAGCCCCAGCGGGGGGCGGGGTCAGCCCCAGCATTTT. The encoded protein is CASSPSGGRGQPQHF.

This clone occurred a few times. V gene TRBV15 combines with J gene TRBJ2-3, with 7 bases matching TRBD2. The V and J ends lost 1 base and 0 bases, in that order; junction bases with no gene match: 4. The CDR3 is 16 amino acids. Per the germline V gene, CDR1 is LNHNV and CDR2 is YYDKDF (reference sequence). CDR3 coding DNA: TGTGCCACCAGCAGAGGGACTAGTGAAAGCACAGATACGCAGTATTTT. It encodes CATSRGTSESTDTQYF. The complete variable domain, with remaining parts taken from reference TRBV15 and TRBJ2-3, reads DAMVIQNPRYQVTQFGKPVTLSCSQTLNHNVMYWYQQKSSQAPKLLFHYYDKDFNNEADTPDNFQSRRPNTSFCFLDIRSPGLGDTAMYLCATSRGTSESTDTQYFGPGTRLTVL.

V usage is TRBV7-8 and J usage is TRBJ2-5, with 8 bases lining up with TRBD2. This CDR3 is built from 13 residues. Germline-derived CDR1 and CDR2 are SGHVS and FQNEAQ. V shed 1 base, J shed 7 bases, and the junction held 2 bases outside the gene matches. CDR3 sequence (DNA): TGTGCCAGCAGCTTAGAGGCGGGAGGGACCCAGTACTTC. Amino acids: CASSLEAGGTQYF.

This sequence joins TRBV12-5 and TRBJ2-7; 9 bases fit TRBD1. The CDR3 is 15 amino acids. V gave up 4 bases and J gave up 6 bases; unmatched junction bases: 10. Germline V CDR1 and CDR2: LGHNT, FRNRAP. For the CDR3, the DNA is TGTGCTAGTGGTTCCCCCTTACAGGGGGCCGGCGAGCAGTACTTC. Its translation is CASGSPLQGAGEQYF.

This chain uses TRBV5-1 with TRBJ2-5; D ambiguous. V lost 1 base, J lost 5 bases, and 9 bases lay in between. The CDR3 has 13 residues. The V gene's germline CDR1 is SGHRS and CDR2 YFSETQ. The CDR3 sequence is CASSLSKTETQYF. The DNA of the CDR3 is TGCGCCAGCAGCTTGTCTAAAACGGAGACCCAGTACTTC.

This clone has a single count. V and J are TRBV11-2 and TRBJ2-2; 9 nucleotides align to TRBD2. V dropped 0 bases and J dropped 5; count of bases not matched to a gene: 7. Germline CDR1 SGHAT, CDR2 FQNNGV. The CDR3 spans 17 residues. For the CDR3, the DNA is TGTGCCAGCAGCTTAGATGGAGCGGGGGGATCGACCGGGGAGCTGTTTTTT. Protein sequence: CASSLDGAGGSTGELFF.

The CDR3 DNA reads as TGTGCCAGCAGCTTAGACAGGGGCGAGCACTATGGCTACACCTTC. This codes for CASSLDRGEHYGYTF. This chain uses TRBV4-2 with TRBJ1-2; 8 nucleotides line up with TRBD1. CDR3 length: 15 amino acids. CDR1 is LGHNA and CDR2 is YNFKEQ in the germline V gene. The junction had 8 bases not matched to a gene; V was cut back by 5 bases and J by 3 bases.

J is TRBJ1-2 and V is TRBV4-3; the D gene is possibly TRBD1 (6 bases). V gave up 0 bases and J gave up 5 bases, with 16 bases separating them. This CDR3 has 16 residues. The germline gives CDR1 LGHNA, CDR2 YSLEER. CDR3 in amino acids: CASSQDPTGKDYGYTF. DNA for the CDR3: TGCGCCAGCAGCCAAGATCCCACAGGGAAGGATTATGGCTACACCTTC.

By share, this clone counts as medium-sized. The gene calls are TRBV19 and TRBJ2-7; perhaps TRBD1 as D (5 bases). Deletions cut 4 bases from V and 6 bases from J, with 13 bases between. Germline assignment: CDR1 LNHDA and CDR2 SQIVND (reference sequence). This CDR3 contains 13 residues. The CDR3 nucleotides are TGTGCCAGTAGTACCGACAGAGGCTCCGAGCAGTACTTC. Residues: CASSTDRGSEQYF.

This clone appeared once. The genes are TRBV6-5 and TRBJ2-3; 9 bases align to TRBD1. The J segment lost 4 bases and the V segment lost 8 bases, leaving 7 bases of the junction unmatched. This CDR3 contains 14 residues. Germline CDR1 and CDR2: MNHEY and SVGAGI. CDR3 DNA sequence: TGTGCCAGCCGCCGGGACAGGGTTTCAGATACGCAGTATTTT. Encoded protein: CASRRDRVSDTQYF.